The 21 T cell receptor beta chains reported below all come from one sample, sequenced in a study of blood T cell repertoires in COVID-19. Method: immunoSEQ multiplex PCR; TCRdb's copy keeps in-frame clones and lacks some. The data show more than 35,000 clones, 79% seen once. Sequencing was performed on peripheral blood. The receptors originated from a man between 65 and 85 years old with acute or convalescent COVID-19.

This clone was observed a few times. This sequence joins TRBV7-9 and TRBJ1-2; D gene uncertain. The germline gives CDR1 SEHNR, CDR2 FQNEAQ (reference sequence). The CDR3 sequence is 13 residues long. Trimming stripped 1 base from V and 4 bases from J, with 7 bases between. DNA for the CDR3: TGTGCCAGCAGCTTAGACGGGAGCTATGGCTACACCTTC. Translating gives CASSLDGSYGYTF.

The chain couples TRBV6-5 to TRBJ1-2, with a weak D call TRBD1 (6 bases). The CDR3 loop spans 11 amino acids. With 8 bases removed from V and 8 bases from J, the gap between germline ends came to 12 bases. Germline-derived CDR1 and CDR2 are MNHEY and SVGAGI. The CDR3 here is CASGGGYGYTF. The CDR3 DNA is TGTGCCAGCGGGGGGGGCTACGGCTACACCTTC.

In its sample, this clone was seen a few times. The sample holds other DNA sequences that translate to the same CDR3. V and J are TRBV12-3 or TRBV12-4 and TRBJ1-5; D is undetermined. This CDR3 region has 12 residues. V was clipped by 6 bases and J by 5 bases, with 8 bases between them. The CDR3 DNA is TGTGCCAGCAGCCCGAGAGATCAGCCCCAGCATTTT. Amino acid sequence: CASSPRDQPQHF.

The CDR3 DNA follows: TGTGCCAGCAGCCGACTAGCGGGAGGGGGTGGCAATGAGCAGTTCTTC. Amino acids: CASSRLAGGGGNEQFF. V usage is TRBV28 and J usage is TRBJ2-1; 14 nucleotides agree with TRBD2. The CDR3 length is 16 residues. CDR1 is MDHEN and CDR2 is SYDVKM in the germline V gene. The J segment lost 6 bases and the V segment lost 6 bases, leaving 7 bases of the junction unmatched.

This clone showed up just once. This chain links TRBV28 with TRBJ1-1; the match to TRBD1 covers 8 bases. Germline V gene sequence: CDR1 MDHEN, CDR2 SYDVKM. The CDR3 is 14 amino acids. J was trimmed by 8 bases and V by 3 bases; bases with no gene match: 8. The DNA for the CDR3 is TGTGCCAGCAGTTTCTCGGACAGGGCCAAAGAAGCTTTCTTT. Its translation: CASSFSDRAKEAFF. The full variable domain, completed using reference TRBV28 and TRBJ1-1, is DVKVTQSSRYLVKRTGEKVFLECVQDMDHENMFWYRQDPGLGLRLIYFSYDVKMKEKGDIPEGYSVSREKKERFSLILESASTNQTSMYLCASSFSDRAKEAFFGQGTRLTVV.

The rearrangement joins TRBV29-1 to TRBJ2-7, with D maybe TRBD2 (6 bases). The CDR3 is 13 amino acids. The V gene lost 3 bases and the J gene lost 5 bases, with 14 bases spanning the gap. Per germline, CDR1 SQVTM and CDR2 ANQGSEA. The CDR3 spells CSVEQGTSHEQYF. The CDR3 DNA reads as TGCAGCGTTGAGCAGGGAACTAGCCACGAGCAGTACTTC.

V gene TRBV5-5 combines with J gene TRBJ2-3; D is undetermined. The germline gives CDR1 SGHKS, CDR2 YYEKEE (reference sequence). V lost 0 bases and J 13 bases, leaving 15 bases between the germline ends. This CDR3 has 13 amino acids. The CDR3 protein is CASSLGAPPREYF. The CDR3 bases are TGTGCCAGCAGCTTGGGGGCCCCCCCCAGAGAGTATTTT.

The chain combines TRBV7-9 with TRBJ1-4; 10 bases fit TRBD1. Germline assignment: CDR1 SEHNR and CDR2 FQNEAQ (reference sequence). CDR3 length equals 14 residues. V was clipped by 5 bases and J by 5 bases; unmatched bases: 2. The CDR3 DNA reads TGTGCCAGCAGCACGGACAGGGGGAATGAAAAACTGTTTTTT. As protein: CASSTDRGNEKLFF. The whole variable domain, filled in from reference TRBV7-9 and TRBJ1-4, reads DTGVSQNPRHKITKRGQNVTFRCDPISEHNRLYWYRQTLGQGPEFLTYFQNEAQLEKSRLLSDRFSAERPKGSFSTLEIQRTEQGDSAMYLCASSTDRGNEKLFFGSGTQLSVL.

This clone came up a few times. The chain has TRBV3-1 (or the pseudogene TRBV3-2) and TRBJ2-1; TRBD2 is a possible D gene (6 bases). The V end lost 3 bases, the J end lost 5 bases, and 8 bases lay between the germline ends. There are 13 residues in the CDR3. Germline lookup yields CDR1 LGHDT and CDR2 YNNKEL (reference sequence). The CDR3 loop is CASSQWTNNEQFF. For the CDR3, the DNA is TGTGCCAGCAGCCAGTGGACTAACAATGAGCAGTTCTTC.

The chain employs TRBV10-3 and TRBJ1-1, with 9 bases identical to TRBD1. Trimming removed 0 bases from V and 4 bases from J; junction bases left unmatched: 15. Germline CDR1 reads ENHRY; CDR2 reads SYGVKD. This CDR3 has 19 amino acids. This chain's CDR3 is CAISESMLFRRDRATEAFF. CDR3 DNA: TGTGCCATCAGTGAGTCCATGCTATTCCGCCGGGACAGGGCCACTGAAGCTTTCTTT.

V gene TRBV25-1 combines with J gene TRBJ2-3; a possible D gene is TRBD1 (6 bases). Trimming took 3 bases from V and 8 from J, leaving 15 bases between them. The germline gives CDR1 MGHDK, CDR2 SYGVNS. CDR3 length: 14 residues. CDR3 region: CASSDTLSRGTQYF. The CDR3 DNA is TGTGCCAGCAGTGACACATTATCCAGGGGTACGCAGTATTTT.

This clone was recorded a few times. The rearrangement links TRBV10-3 to TRBJ2-5; the match to TRBD2 covers 11 bases. Germline CDR1 reads ENHRY; CDR2 reads SYGVKD. The ends lost 4 bases at V and 7 bases at J; junction bases unmatched: 11. The CDR3 totals 16 residues. The CDR3 loop reads CAISGGTSGPIGTQYF. The DNA of the CDR3 is TGTGCCATCAGTGGAGGGACTAGCGGTCCTATTGGGACCCAGTACTTC.

This chain links TRBV25-1 with TRBJ2-5; D possibly corresponds to TRBD1 (6 bases). Trimming removed 2 bases at V and 6 bases at J, with 16 bases between. Germline V gene data show CDR1 as MGHDK and CDR2 as SYGVNS. The CDR3 extends over 15 amino acids. The CDR3 bases are TGTGCCAGCAGTGAAAAAAGGCAGGGGACACAGACCCAGTACTTC. Translation: CASSEKRQGTQTQYF.

The chain is built from TRBV14 and TRBJ2-6, with TRBD2 as a possible D gene (5 bases). There are 18 residues in the CDR3. With 0 bases removed from V and 0 bases from J, the gap between germline ends came to 12 bases. The germline gives CDR1 SGHDN, CDR2 FVKESK. The CDR3 DNA reads as TGTGCCAGCAGCCAAGATCGAGGGCAGAGCTCTGGGGCCAACGTCCTGACTTTC. Its translation is CASSQDRGQSSGANVLTF. The variable domain in full, with the rest retrieved from reference TRBV14 and TRBJ2-6, is EAGVTQFPSHSVIEKGQTVTLRCDPISGHDNLYWYRRVMGKEIKFLLHFVKESKQDESGMPNNRFLAERTGGTYSTLKVQPAELEDSGVYFCASSQDRGQSSGANVLTFGAGSRLTVL.

The rearrangement uses TRBV28 and TRBJ2-2, with D possibly being TRBD2 (7 bases). The germline V gene encodes CDR1 MDHEN and CDR2 SYDVKM. This CDR3 has 15 residues. V lost 7 bases to trimming and J lost 0 bases, with 12 bases between them. The CDR3 sequence: CASIRGGSNTGELFF. CDR3 coding DNA: TGTGCCAGCATCAGGGGAGGGTCGAACACCGGGGAGCTGTTTTTT.

The V gene is TRBV2, the J gene TRBJ1-4; no definite D call. Between the trimmed V and J ends, which lost 11 bases and 2 bases, there was a span of 18 bases. CDR3 length equals 15 residues. Germline lookup yields CDR1 SNHLY and CDR2 FYNNEI. CDR3 DNA: TGTGCCTCGGGGAGAATCGGCGGGACTAATGAAAAACTGTTTTTT. It encodes CASGRIGGTNEKLFF. The variable domain in full, completed from reference TRBV2 and TRBJ1-4, reads EPEVTQTPSHQVTQMGQEVILRCVPISNHLYFYWYRQILGQKVEFLVSFYNNEISEKSEIFDDQFSVERPDGSNFTLKIRSTKLEDSAMYFCASGRIGGTNEKLFFGSGTQLSVL.

The genes are TRBV6-1 and TRBJ1-6; a weak D match, TRBD1 (6 bases). The CDR3 consists of 15 residues. Germline CDR1 reads MNHNS; CDR2 reads SASEGT. Trimming stripped 1 base from V and 3 bases from J, with 7 bases between. Written as DNA, the CDR3 is TGTGCCAGCAGTGAAGACAGGGACTATAATTCACCCCTCCACTTT. This sequence encodes CASSEDRDYNSPLHF.

The chain joins TRBV27 to TRBJ2-7, with TRBD2 matching over 9 bases. Germline V gives CDR1 MNHEY, CDR2 SMNVEV (reference sequence). V dropped 5 bases and J dropped 7; count of bases not matched to a gene: 15. CDR3 length: 16 amino acids. CDR3 amino acids: CASSPAAGGRPGEQYF. CDR3 nucleotide sequence: TGTGCCAGCAGTCCAGCGGCGGGAGGGCGCCCAGGGGAGCAGTACTTC.

The chain joins TRBV27 to TRBJ2-7, with D perhaps matching TRBD2 (5 bases). Trimming left V 4 bases short and J 2 bases short, with 18 bases between. This CDR3 contains 16 residues. Germline CDR1 is MNHEY and CDR2 is SMNVEV (reference sequence). The CDR3 sequence is CASSSSASGQAYEQYF. CDR3 sequence (DNA): TGTGCCAGCAGTTCCTCTGCCAGCGGCCAGGCCTACGAGCAGTACTTC.

This chain joins TRBV28 and TRBJ1-2; 7 bases fit TRBD1. Germline lookup yields CDR1 MDHEN and CDR2 SYDVKM. The CDR3 length is 12 residues. V dropped 7 bases and J dropped 6; count of bases not matched to a gene: 5. CDR3 protein: CASKTGSHGYTF. CDR3 in DNA: TGTGCCAGCAAGACAGGGTCCCATGGCTACACCTTC.

The CDR3 spells CSAGDSPNTEAFF. The CDR3 coding sequence is TGCAGTGCTGGTGACAGTCCGAACACTGAAGCTTTCTTT. The rearrangement uses TRBV20-1 and TRBJ1-1; a weak D match, TRBD1 (5 bases). CDR3 size: 13 residues. Germline CDR1 is DFQATT and CDR2 is SNEGSKA (reference sequence). Trimming removed 5 bases at V and 1 base at J, with 11 bases between.